This T cell receptor beta chain appears in the sequencing data of a study of post-analysis software for immune sequencing data. Looking at the study overall: The disease courses spanned relapsing-remitting, secondary progressive and progressive-relapsing forms of multiple sclerosis. Whole-study findings and limits: With TRBV5-6, TRBV5-1 and TRBV20-1 included, about five TRBV segments were more frequent in patients than in controls. Multiple sclerosis was associated with a significant reduction in normalized Chao1 diversity relative to controls.

V was trimmed by 7 bases and J by 2 bases, leaving 15 bases between them. The CDR3 covers 14 residues. cDNA libraries of TCR beta carried unique molecular identifiers. T cells, about 0.95 to 11 million of them, yielded about half a million cDNA molecules. Each CDR3 protein gets one entry after TCRdb re-called the PCR reads with MiXCR. The repertoire includes some 690,000 distinct CDR3 sequences, about 60% of them detected once, and 10% to 12% sits in the top ten. In regard to this clonotype: Its target is not known.

This clonotype originated in a girl aged 2-10 years with multiple sclerosis. The sample taken for sequencing was blood. The chain joins TRBV12-3 or TRBV12-4 to TRBJ2-7; tentative D call: TRBD2 (6 bases). Written as DNA, the CDR3 is TGTGCCAGCACCCGGGGGTGGGGAACCTACGAGCAGTACTTC. Protein product: CASTRGWGTYEQYF.